The 19 T cell receptor beta chains listed next were all sequenced from one sample in a study of cytomegalovirus exposure and HLA in healthy donors. The PCR employed 60 Vbeta primers together with 13 Jbeta primers. Sequencing was performed with immunoSEQ multiplex PCR; in TCRdb, only in-frame clones are kept and a portion is missing. The table lists about 94,000 clones, approximately 76% of them singletons, with more than 6% in the top ten. The sample comprised PBMCs. The receptor set was obtained from a man aged 35 to 55 in good health and CMV-seropositive.

V and J are TRBV10-1 and TRBJ2-7; perhaps TRBD2 as D (6 bases). CDR3 length equals 13 residues. Looked up from germline, CDR1 is WNHNN and CDR2 is SYGVQD (reference sequence). V shed 3 bases and J shed 5 bases, with 11 bases lying between them. Written as DNA, the CDR3 is TGCGCCAGCAGTGAAGGGACTCTAAACGAGCAGTACTTC. As protein: CASSEGTLNEQYF.

The V call is TRBV5-1, the J call TRBJ1-4; 7 bases map to TRBD1. Unmatched junction bases numbered 14, after V lost 7 bases and J lost 5 bases. The CDR3 covers 16 residues. The germline V gene encodes CDR1 SGHRS and CDR2 YFSETQ. The CDR3 here is CASAPLARGQNEKLFF. In nucleotides, the CDR3 is TGCGCCAGCGCACCTCTAGCCAGGGGACAGAATGAAAAACTGTTTTTT.

The V gene is TRBV4-2, the J gene TRBJ1-4; TRBD1 matches 7 bases. CDR3 size: 15 residues. Germline V gene lookup returns CDR1 LGHNA and CDR2 YNFKEQ. V was clipped by 4 bases and J by 11 bases; unmatched bases: 13. CDR3 DNA: TGTGCCAGCAGCCCCTCCGGGACAGCCGAGGGGAAACTGTTTTTT. It yields the protein CASSPSGTAEGKLFF.

This chain uses TRBV6-6 with TRBJ2-1; 7 positions match TRBD1. V lost 2 bases to trimming and J lost 3 bases; unmatched junction nucleotides: 4. CDR1 is MNHNY and CDR2 is SVGAGI in the germline V gene (reference sequence). The CDR3 length is 15 residues. The CDR3 DNA sequence: TGTGCCAGCAGTTACGGGACAGTAAGCTACAATGAGCAGTTCTTC. Translated, it gives CASSYGTVSYNEQFF.

V and J are TRBV7-9 and TRBJ2-3, with TRBD1 identical over 7 bases. The J segment lost 2 bases and the V segment lost 1 base, leaving 3 bases of the junction unmatched. The germline CDR1 and CDR2 sequences are SEHNR and FQNEAQ (reference sequence). This CDR3 has 15 amino acids. The CDR3 spells CASSLGGTDTDTQYF. The CDR3 DNA sequence: TGTGCCAGCAGCTTAGGGGGGACAGACACAGATACGCAGTATTTT.

J is TRBJ2-3 and V is TRBV9; TRBD2 agrees at 15 bases. Germline V gives CDR1 SGDLS, CDR2 YYNGEE. CDR3 length equals 15 residues. Trimming cost V 3 bases and J 5 bases; bases outside gene matches: 1. This chain's CDR3 is CASSGTSGGVDTQYF. The CDR3 DNA reads TGTGCCAGCAGCGGGACTAGCGGGGGGGTAGATACGCAGTATTTT.

In this sample, this clone turned up a few times. V usage is TRBV18 and J usage is TRBJ2-3, with 9 bases lining up with TRBD2. The CDR3 length is 15 residues. Germline assignment: CDR1 KGHSH and CDR2 LQKENI. V gave up 3 bases and J gave up 1 base; unmatched junction bases: 2. The CDR3, as DNA: TGTGCCAGCTCACCTAGCGGGGGCCGCACAGATACGCAGTATTTT. Encoded protein: CASSPSGGRTDTQYF.

This clone showed up just a few times. V is TRBV6-1 and J is TRBJ1-1, with no clear D. This CDR3 region has 15 residues. Between the trimmed V and J ends, which lost 5 bases and 1 base, there was a span of 14 bases. The germline V gene encodes CDR1 MNHNS and CDR2 SASEGT. The CDR3 DNA reads as TGTGCCAGCAGTCGGTCGGTATCCCCGAACACTGAAGCTTTCTTT. It translates to CASSRSVSPNTEAFF.

The chain is built from TRBV7-9 and TRBJ2-5; 7 bases agree with TRBD1. This CDR3 has 14 residues. V dropped 5 bases and J dropped 3; count of bases not matched to a gene: 6. The germline gives CDR1 SEHNR, CDR2 FQNEAQ (reference sequence). The CDR3 protein is CASSLNQGEETQYF. CDR3 coding DNA: TGTGCCAGCAGCCTAAATCAGGGGGAAGAGACCCAGTACTTC.

The rearrangement uses TRBV5-4 and TRBJ1-1, with D unresolved. This CDR3 region has 14 residues. V was pared by 3 bases and J by 6 bases, with 15 bases between. Germline CDR1 SGHNT, CDR2 YYREEE (reference sequence). The CDR3 region is CASSSWAGVAEAFF. DNA of the CDR3: TGTGCCAGCAGCTCTTGGGCCGGGGTAGCTGAAGCTTTCTTT.

The genes are TRBV25-1 and TRBJ2-5, with a possible D match to TRBD2 (5 bases). Germline CDR1 reads MGHDK; CDR2 reads SYGVNS. The CDR3 is 14 residues long. Trimming stripped 5 bases from V and 2 bases from J, with 12 bases between. The CDR3 sequence: CASSLSRVQETQYF. In nucleotides, the CDR3 is TGTGCCAGCAGTCTTTCGCGGGTTCAAGAGACCCAGTACTTC.

This clone appeared once. V and J are TRBV6-5 and TRBJ1-2; TRBD1 is a possible D gene (5 bases). Germline CDR1 and CDR2: MNHEY and SVGAGI. V lost 3 bases and J 6 bases, leaving 14 bases between the germline ends. The CDR3 loop spans 14 amino acids. The CDR3 loop reads CASSYRQGLDGYTF. CDR3 nucleotides: TGTGCCAGCAGTTATCGGCAGGGCTTGGATGGCTACACCTTC.

The gene calls are TRBV29-1 and TRBJ2-1; TRBD1 agrees at 9 bases. CDR3 length equals 14 residues. CDR1 and CDR2 (germline): SQVTM, ANQGSEA. Trimming removed 6 bases from V and 3 bases from J; junction bases left unmatched: 6. CDR3 region: CSVQTGGFYNEQFF. Here the CDR3 DNA reads TGCAGCGTCCAGACAGGGGGGTTCTACAATGAGCAGTTCTTC.

V gene TRBV5-1 combines with J gene TRBJ1-2; TRBD1 matches at 7 bases. This CDR3 comprises 14 residues. Germline loops: CDR1 SGHRS, CDR2 YFSETQ. Unmatched junction bases numbered 6, after V lost 0 bases and J lost 7 bases. CDR3 sequence: CASSLGTGVGGYTF. CDR3 sequence (DNA): TGCGCCAGCAGCTTGGGCACAGGGGTAGGTGGCTACACCTTC.

This chain joins TRBV6-1 and TRBJ1-1; D might be TRBD1 (5 bases). Germline loops: CDR1 MNHNS, CDR2 SASEGT. V gave up 0 bases and J gave up 4 bases, with 15 bases separating them. The CDR3 runs to 16 residues. The CDR3 here is CASSEAPGDGGTEAFF. CDR3 nucleotides: TGTGCCAGCAGTGAAGCTCCGGGGGACGGAGGCACTGAAGCTTTCTTT.

This rearrangement joins TRBV29-1 to TRBJ2-2; D is perhaps TRBD2 (6 bases). The CDR3 spans 15 residues. The V gene lost 6 bases and the J gene lost 8 bases, with 22 bases spanning the gap. Per germline, CDR1 SQVTM and CDR2 ANQGSEA. CDR3 sequence (DNA): TGCAGCGTCGCCGCCGTTGGAGGGGCTAGAGGGGAGCTGTTTTTT. Protein: CSVAAVGGARGELFF.

The V call is TRBV5-4, the J call TRBJ1-2; D unclear. Trimming shortened V by 0 bases and J by 0 bases, and 6 bases separated the two germline ends. Germline V gene lookup returns CDR1 SGHNT and CDR2 YYREEE (reference sequence). The CDR3 sequence is 14 residues long. As DNA, the CDR3 is TGTGCCAGCAGCTTGGGCGGAACTAACTATGGCTACACCTTC. Translating gives CASSLGGTNYGYTF.

This clone was picked up one time. The rearrangement uses TRBV5-1 and TRBJ2-5; D possibly corresponds to TRBD1 (6 bases). Trimming took off 0 bases at V and 2 bases at J, with 11 bases between the two ends. Germline CDR1 reads SGHRS; CDR2 reads YFSETQ. The CDR3 length is 15 residues. As DNA, the CDR3 is TGCGCCAGCAGCTTGGTGGGACACGAACAAGAGACCCAGTACTTC. It specifies CASSLVGHEQETQYF.

This clone was observed a few times. The chain joins TRBV25-1 to TRBJ1-2; D ambiguous. This CDR3 contains 11 residues. CDR1 is MGHDK and CDR2 is SYGVNS in the germline V gene. Between the trimmed V and J ends, which lost 7 bases and 5 bases, there was a span of 8 bases. CDR3 bases: TGTGCCAGCAAGTACTTATATGGCTACACCTTC. Translated, it gives CASKYLYGYTF.